The source of this TCR beta chain is a study of cytomegalovirus exposure and HLA in healthy donors. Primers: 60 Vbeta forward and 13 Jbeta reverse. Data came from immunoSEQ multiplex PCR; TCRdb stores just in-frame clones and leaves some out. The sample shows around 130,000 clones, approximately 80% of them seen only once. The CDR3 is made up of 15 amino acids. Between the trimmed V and J ends, which lost 5 bases and 1 base, there was a span of 11 bases. Germline V gene data show CDR1 as SGHTA and CDR2 as FQGTGA. On this clone: No antigen is known for it.

The study, taken as a whole, reports: Later on, a genetic analysis was performed. It linked a missense variant in DCLRE1C with V- and J-gene trimming of TCR beta. Using the classifier, cytomegalovirus status was reportedly diagnosed with high specificity and sensitivity. The study flagged about 150 TCR beta chains as cytomegalovirus-associated.

The rearrangement links TRBV7-3 to TRBJ2-2, with D uncertain. The origin of this receptor is a boy aged 2-9 years in good health and CMV-seronegative. Material: PBMCs. The CDR3 DNA reads TGTGCCAGCAGCGCAAAGACGGGGAACACCGGGGAGCTGTTTTTT. It translates to CASSAKTGNTGELFF.